What follows are 31 T cell receptor beta chains derived from one specimen sequenced in a study of graft-versus-host responses after intestinal transplantation. The method was immunoSEQ multiplex PCR; TCRdb's version includes in-frame clones alone and lacks a portion of them. The sample consists of about 90,000 clones, just under 95% of them appearing once. Antigen specificity for these receptors is unknown. Here the sequenced sample was unstimulated CD8+ T cells sorted from spleen or lymph node cells, taken before transplant. The receptors originated from a human donor who was the organ donor for an intestinal transplant.

In DNA, the CDR3 is TGTGCCACCAGCAGAGGTGACAGACCTAATCAGCCCCAGCATTTT. This sequence encodes CATSRGDRPNQPQHF. The V gene is TRBV15, the J gene TRBJ1-5; D possibly corresponds to TRBD1 (5 bases). This CDR3 is 15 amino acids long. Germline-derived CDR1 and CDR2 are LNHNV and YYDKDF (reference sequence). Trimming took off 1 base at V and 4 bases at J, with 11 bases between the two ends.

The rearrangement links TRBV10-2 to TRBJ1-1; D is possibly TRBD1 (5 bases). CDR3 size: 11 residues. Germline-derived CDR1 and CDR2 are WSHSY and SAAADI. Trimming left V 8 bases short and J 5 bases short, with 9 bases between. CDR3 nucleotides: TGCGCCAGCGTGGGGGGTACTGAAGCTTTCTTT. This gives the protein CASVGGTEAFF.

In nucleotides, the CDR3 is TGTGCCAGCAGCACTACCGGGGGGACCACAGATACGCAGTATTTT. Translating gives CASSTTGGTTDTQYF. This chain links TRBV7-9 with TRBJ2-3; 7 bases map to TRBD2. In germline, CDR1 is SEHNR, CDR2 FQNEAQ (reference sequence). The V segment lost 5 bases and the J segment 2 bases; nucleotides outside the gene matches: 7. This CDR3 region has 15 residues.

The DNA for the CDR3 is TGTGCCAGCAGTTCCTCAGGGGTAACAGATACGCAGTATTTT. Protein sequence: CASSSSGVTDTQYF. This chain links TRBV27 with TRBJ2-3; possible D gene TRBD1, 6 bases. The CDR3 is 14 residues long. The germline V gene encodes CDR1 MNHEY and CDR2 SMNVEV (reference sequence). V lost 4 bases and J lost 3, with 11 bases in between.

V gene TRBV15 combines with J gene TRBJ1-1; 7 bases map to TRBD1. Germline CDR1 reads LNHNV; CDR2 reads YYDKDF (reference sequence). This CDR3 region has 18 residues. V was pared by 3 bases and J by 1 base, with 14 bases of the junction left unmatched. In DNA form, the CDR3 reads TGTGCCACCAGCAGTTTGCCTCGGGACAGCGTAGGGAACACTGAAGCTTTCTTT. This sequence encodes CATSSLPRDSVGNTEAFF.

The V gene is TRBV30, the J gene TRBJ2-3; D not certain. The CDR3 totals 15 residues. With 0 bases removed from V and 0 bases from J, the gap between germline ends came to 10 bases. CDR1 and CDR2 from the germline V gene are GTSNPN and SVGIG (reference sequence). CDR3 bases: TGTGCCTGGAGTGTAGTCCAGACTAGCACAGATACGCAGTATTTT. It codes for CAWSVVQTSTDTQYF.

On this clone: Other DNA variants within this sample encode the same CDR3. This rearrangement joins TRBV7-9 to TRBJ2-7; D not certain. The CDR3 is made up of 11 amino acids. Trimming cost V 3 bases and J 5 bases, with 5 bases left between them. Germline values: CDR1 SEHNR, CDR2 FQNEAQ (reference sequence). DNA of the CDR3: TGTGCCAGCAGCTTGAGCGACGAGCAGTACTTC. Amino acids: CASSLSDEQYF.

The gene calls are TRBV4-2 and TRBJ2-2; D is uncertain. V was trimmed by 4 bases and J by 5 bases, leaving 11 bases between them. The CDR3 has 14 residues. The germline V gene encodes CDR1 LGHNA and CDR2 YNFKEQ. CDR3 amino acids: CASSPRRNTGELFF. The CDR3 DNA sequence: TGTGCCAGCAGCCCCCGGAGAAATACCGGGGAGCTGTTTTTT.

The gene calls are TRBV4-2 and TRBJ1-6; 9 bases are a match to TRBD1. This CDR3 has 14 residues. V shed 3 bases, J shed 9 bases, and the junction held 3 bases outside the gene matches. Germline V gene data show CDR1 as LGHNA and CDR2 as YNFKEQ. CDR3: CASSQGQGVSPLHF. In nucleotides, the CDR3 is TGTGCCAGCAGCCAGGGACAGGGAGTTTCACCCCTCCACTTT.

This chain uses TRBV18 with TRBJ1-1; D call uncertain. V lost 2 bases and J 4 bases, leaving 8 bases between the germline ends. The CDR3 length is 13 residues. The germline V gene has CDR1 KGHSH and CDR2 LQKENI. The CDR3 DNA is TGTGCCAGCTCACCATCGGGTGGCACTGAAGCTTTCTTT. Its translation: CASSPSGGTEAFF.

The chain combines TRBV7-9 with TRBJ2-7, with 7 nucleotides matching TRBD1. Germline V gives CDR1 SEHNR, CDR2 FQNEAQ (reference sequence). CDR3 length: 19 residues. The V segment lost 4 bases and the J segment 4 bases; nucleotides outside the gene matches: 22. In DNA form, the CDR3 reads TGTGCCAGCAGCTCCCAAAGGGGGCCCGACCGACCCGGAATATACGAGCAGTACTTC. This translates into CASSSQRGPDRPGIYEQYF. The complete variable domain, with remaining parts taken from reference TRBV7-9 and TRBJ2-7, reads DTGVSQNPRHKITKRGQNVTFRCDPISEHNRLYWYRQTLGQGPEFLTYFQNEAQLEKSRLLSDRFSAERPKGSFSTLEIQRTEQGDSAMYLCASSSQRGPDRPGIYEQYFGPGTRLTVT.

J is TRBJ2-1 and V is TRBV7-8, with 11 bases identical to TRBD2. In germline, CDR1 is SGHVS, CDR2 FQNEAQ. The V and J ends lost 3 bases and 0 bases, in that order; junction bases with no gene match: 7. There are 18 residues in the CDR3. The DNA for the CDR3 is TGTGCCAGCAGCTTCGGGCTAGCGGGGGGAAGCTCCTACAATGAGCAGTTCTTC. Its protein product is CASSFGLAGGSSYNEQFF.

With regard to this clone: Different DNA sequences within this sample yield the same CDR3. V gene TRBV9 combines with J gene TRBJ1-1, with D unresolved. Germline V gene data show CDR1 as SGDLS and CDR2 as YYNGEE. The CDR3 contains 13 residues. Trimming took 0 bases from V and 3 from J, leaving 6 bases between them. CDR3 loop: CASSVGGYTEAFF. The CDR3 nucleotides read TGTGCCAGCAGCGTAGGCGGATACACTGAAGCTTTCTTT.

This clone has more than one count but fewer than ten. The gene calls are TRBV9 and TRBJ1-2, with a tentative D call TRBD1 (5 bases). There are 11 residues in the CDR3. The V gene lost 7 bases and the J gene lost 4 bases, with 8 bases spanning the gap. From germline, CDR1 is SGDLS and CDR2 YYNGEE. CDR3 bases: TGTGCCAGCTGGGGGGGCTATGGCTACACCTTC. It encodes CASWGGYGYTF.

The chain combines TRBV5-1 with TRBJ2-3, with 9 bases fitting TRBD2. In germline, CDR1 is SGHRS, CDR2 YFSETQ. CDR3 length: 15 residues. Trimming removed 3 bases from V and 3 bases from J; junction bases left unmatched: 5. DNA for the CDR3: TGCGCCAGCAGCTACTTAGCGGGGGAGACAGATACGCAGTATTTT. Its translation is CASSYLAGETDTQYF.

The rearrangement uses TRBV27 and TRBJ1-5; 9 bases map to TRBD1. The junction had 8 bases not matched to a gene; V was cut back by 2 bases and J by 3 bases. Germline CDR1 MNHEY, CDR2 SMNVEV (reference sequence). The CDR3 spans 17 residues. As DNA, the CDR3 is TGTGCCAGCAGTTTACTTCCGGACAGGGGCGACAATCAGCCCCAGCATTTT. Its translation is CASSLLPDRGDNQPQHF.

The V and J genes are TRBV4-3 and TRBJ2-1, with 13 bases that match TRBD2. Looked up from germline, CDR1 is LGHNA and CDR2 is YSLEER. With V trimmed by 0 bases and J by 5 bases, 4 bases remained unmatched. The CDR3 extends over 17 amino acids. The CDR3 here is CASSQDGTSGENNEQFF. The CDR3, as DNA: TGCGCCAGCAGCCAAGACGGGACTAGCGGGGAGAACAATGAGCAGTTCTTC.

V gene TRBV9 combines with J gene TRBJ2-1, with 8 bases fitting TRBD1. CDR1 SGDLS and CDR2 YYNGEE come from the germline V gene. Trimming cost V 3 bases and J 3 bases; bases outside gene matches: 8. The CDR3 is 16 amino acids. This chain's CDR3 is CASSADQGADYNEQFF. Here the CDR3 DNA reads TGTGCCAGCAGCGCGGATCAGGGGGCGGACTACAATGAGCAGTTCTTC.

The CDR3: CASIGHGVNQPQHF. CDR3 in DNA: TGTGCCAGCATTGGGCACGGGGTCAATCAGCCCCAGCATTTT. This rearrangement joins TRBV28 to TRBJ1-5; D remains unclear. V lost 7 bases and J lost 3, with 13 bases in between. Germline V gives CDR1 MDHEN, CDR2 SYDVKM. The CDR3 has 14 residues.

The V gene is TRBV2, the J gene TRBJ1-2; 9 nucleotides agree with TRBD1. Trimming removed 6 bases from V and 4 bases from J; junction bases left unmatched: 9. CDR1 is SNHLY and CDR2 is FYNNEI in the germline V gene. CDR3 length: 15 amino acids. CDR3 coding DNA: TGTGCCAGCAGAGATACAGGGGGCGCCGGCTATGGCTACACCTTC. As protein: CASRDTGGAGYGYTF.

The chain combines TRBV4-1 with TRBJ2-2, with TRBD2 matching over 8 bases. Germline V gene sequence: CDR1 MGHRA, CDR2 YSYEKL. V shed 4 bases, J shed 9 bases, and the junction held 10 bases outside the gene matches. The CDR3 sequence is 15 residues long. For the CDR3, the DNA is TGCGCCAGCAGCCTCGCTAGCGGGCTCCACCGGGAGCTGTTTTTT. Protein product: CASSLASGLHRELFF.

This chain uses TRBV14 with TRBJ2-1, with TRBD1 as a possible D gene (7 bases). The CDR3 totals 19 residues. From germline, CDR1 is SGHDN and CDR2 FVKESK. Trimming took 4 bases from V and 2 from J, leaving 24 bases between them. CDR3 region: CASSPNDYIGGGTYNEQFF. In nucleotides, the CDR3 is TGTGCCAGCAGCCCTAACGACTACATAGGAGGGGGCACCTACAATGAGCAGTTCTTC.

The J gene is TRBJ2-7, the V gene TRBV11-2; TRBD1 might be the D (6 bases). The CDR3 length is 12 residues. Trimming removed 8 bases at V and 6 bases at J, with 14 bases between. Germline assignment: CDR1 SGHAT and CDR2 FQNNGV. CDR3 region: CASSLWGREQYF. In DNA form, the CDR3 reads TGTGCCAGCTCTCTTTGGGGGCGCGAGCAGTACTTC.

Comments on this clone: The junction departs from germline at one end; a sequencing error may be responsible. The rearrangement links TRBV5-5 to TRBJ1-3; D ambiguous. Germline V gene sequence: CDR1 SGHKS, CDR2 YYEKEE (reference sequence). The CDR3 spans 13 residues. For the CDR3, the DNA is TGTGCCAGCAGTTTGGCTCCCGGAAACACCATATATTTT. This codes for CASSLAPGNTIYF.

The chain recombines TRBV18 with TRBJ1-5, with D possibly matching TRBD1 (5 bases). Germline CDR1 reads KGHSH; CDR2 reads LQKENI. This CDR3 is built from 15 residues. Trimming pared 5 bases from V and 4 bases from J, leaving 15 bases between. CDR3 protein: CASSSRDGLNQPQHF. DNA of the CDR3: TGTGCCAGCTCATCCCGGGACGGACTAAATCAGCCCCAGCATTTT.

The chain employs TRBV6-6 and TRBJ1-2; D is undetermined. V was trimmed by 2 bases and J by 6 bases, leaving 16 bases between them. CDR3 length: 15 residues. The germline V gene has CDR1 MNHNY and CDR2 SVGAGI (reference sequence). The CDR3, as DNA: TGTGCCAGCAGTTACATACTAACCGAAACGGATGGCTACACCTTC. This translates into CASSYILTETDGYTF.

This chain links TRBV13 with TRBJ2-1; TRBD2 is a possible D gene (5 bases). V dropped 4 bases and J dropped 8 bases, with 12 bases sitting between them. The CDR3 spans 13 residues. CDR1 is PRHDT and CDR2 is FYEKMQ in the germline V gene (reference sequence). CDR3 sequence reads: CASSSAGNDEQFF. The DNA for the CDR3 is TGTGCCAGCAGCTCCGCCGGGAACGATGAGCAGTTCTTC.

The rearrangement uses TRBV2 and TRBJ2-7; maybe TRBD1 (5 bases). Germline CDR1 and CDR2: SNHLY and FYNNEI. This CDR3 has 15 residues. Deletions cut 7 bases from V and 0 bases from J, with 16 bases between. CDR3 sequence: CASKDTPHYSYEQYF. Written as DNA, the CDR3 is TGTGCCAGCAAGGACACGCCGCACTACTCCTACGAGCAGTACTTC.

CDR3 sequence (DNA): TGTGCCAGCAGTGAATCACGCGGGGGGGTGCAGTACTTC. This encodes CASSESRGGVQYF. J is TRBJ2-7 and V is TRBV25-1; 9 bases are a match to TRBD2. After removal of 1 base from V and 9 bases from J, the junction contained 4 bases not matched to a gene. Per germline, CDR1 MGHDK and CDR2 SYGVNS. There are 13 residues in the CDR3.

This clone was found a few times. The chain carries TRBV6-1 and TRBJ2-7, with TRBD1 as a possible D gene (5 bases). The V and J ends lost 5 bases and 2 bases respectively, with 16 bases between them. CDR1 MNHNS and CDR2 SASEGT come from the germline V gene. CDR3 length: 15 amino acids. The CDR3 sequence is CASSTSLRTPYEQYF. The CDR3 nucleotides are TGTGCCAGCAGTACTTCTCTGAGGACACCCTACGAGCAGTACTTC.

With respect to this clone: One junction end disagrees with the germline gene, perhaps due to a read error. The V call is TRBV11-2, the J call TRBJ2-1; 11 nucleotides agree with TRBD2. Germline CDR1 reads SGHAT; CDR2 reads FQNNGV. This CDR3 region has 15 residues. The CDR3 nucleotides read TGTGCCAGCAGCTCCCCCGAACTAGCGGGAGTGTTCCCCCTCTTC. Its protein is CASSSPELAGVFPLF.